What follows are 5 T cell receptor beta chains derived from one specimen sequenced in a study of blood T cell repertoires in COVID-19 (dated by TCRdb to about 2020). Receptor libraries were prepared by the immunoSEQ multiplex PCR assay. This is the immuneACCESS table as TCRdb keeps it, with only in-frame sequences that have V and J called. A part of the clones is gone; compared with another copy, unresolved V genes explain less than half, and the rest is unexplained. Present in this sample are approximately 94,000 clones, approximately 84% of which were seen just once. Clones ranked in the top ten supply approximately 7.3% of the sample. Material: peripheral blood. The receptor source for this set is a man aged 25-40 years in a cohort sampled during active COVID-19.

The chain joins TRBV10-3 to TRBJ2-3; TRBD2 matches 15 bases. V shed 10 bases and J 1 base; nucleotides not matched to a gene: 15. Germline values: CDR1 ENHRY, CDR2 SYGVKD. The CDR3 spans 19 residues. In DNA, the CDR3 is TGTGCCACCAACCCCGGGACTAGCGGGGGGCCGGGGGGCACAGATACGCAGTATTTT. As protein: CATNPGTSGGPGGTDTQYF.

There are a few counts of this clone. CDR3 region: CASSKTGTGELFF. For the CDR3, the DNA is TGTGCCAGCAGCAAGACAGGAACCGGGGAGCTGTTTTTT. This chain links TRBV7-7 with TRBJ2-2, with D possibly matching TRBD1 (6 bases). Trimming removed 5 bases at V and 5 bases at J, with 9 bases between. Per the germline V gene, CDR1 is SSHAT and CDR2 is FNYEAQ (reference sequence). The CDR3 runs to 13 residues.

The chain uses TRBV5-1 and TRBJ1-5, with 7 bases fitting TRBD1. The CDR3 extends over 13 amino acids. Germline V lookup: CDR1 SGHRS, CDR2 YFSETQ. V shed 4 bases, J shed 4 bases, and the junction held 2 bases outside the gene matches. As DNA, the CDR3 is TGCGCCAGCAGCGCAGGGGGGAATCAGCCCCAGCATTTT. Translated: CASSAGGNQPQHF.

This chain links TRBV5-1 with TRBJ2-5; TRBD2 is a possible D gene (6 bases). CDR3 length: 15 amino acids. V lost 6 bases and J 3 bases, leaving 18 bases between the germline ends. Germline lookup yields CDR1 SGHRS and CDR2 YFSETQ. For the CDR3, the DNA is TGCGCCAGCAAGGAGGGGCCGGGTGCAAAAGAGACCCAGTACTTC. Amino acids: CASKEGPGAKETQYF.

The chain carries TRBV11-2 and TRBJ2-3, with TRBD2 matching over 12 bases. Per the germline V gene, CDR1 is SGHAT and CDR2 is FQNNGV. Germline trimming cut 3 bases from V and 5 bases from J; bases unmatched to any gene: 12. The CDR3 has 18 amino acids. This chain's CDR3 is CASSFRSSGGAPKDTQYF. DNA of the CDR3: TGTGCCAGCAGCTTTCGGTCTAGCGGGGGGGCCCCGAAAGATACGCAGTATTTT.